The 2 T cell receptor beta chains listed next were all sequenced from one sample in a study of OX40 agonist ivuxolimab in advanced cancers. Clones were sequenced by immunoSEQ multiplex PCR, and TCRdb holds only the in-frame ones, with some missing. The repertoire holds just over 14,000 clones, with under 95% as singletons. The sequenced sample was CD4+ or CD8+ T cells sorted from blood, obtained in a trial of the OX40 agonist ivuxolimab. The source is an adult with an advanced solid tumor such as melanoma, head and neck, liver or kidney cancer.

V is TRBV4-1 and J is TRBJ1-1; 7 bases are a match to TRBD1. Trimming took 4 bases from V and 5 from J; bases not matched to a gene: 7. CDR3 length: 14 amino acids. The germline gives CDR1 MGHRA, CDR2 YSYEKL. In nucleotides, the CDR3 is TGCGCCAGCAGCCTCGACAGGGCCGTAACTGAAGCTTTCTTT. It yields the protein CASSLDRAVTEAFF.

J is TRBJ2-2 and V is TRBV5-8, with D tentatively TRBD1 (6 bases). CDR3 length: 15 residues. Per the germline V gene, CDR1 is SGHTS and CDR2 is YDEGEE. Trimming left V 4 bases short and J 0 bases short, with 10 bases between. The CDR3 here is CASSRGTTNTGELFF. DNA for the CDR3: TGTGCCAGCAGCAGAGGGACAACGAACACCGGGGAGCTGTTTTTT.